The 30 T cell receptor beta chains presented below share a single source sample, sequenced in a study of T cell changes during pregnancy in multiple sclerosis (dated by TCRdb to between 2018 and 2020). Libraries were made using the immunoSEQ multiplex PCR assay. Drawn from immuneACCESS, this table holds only the in-frame rearrangements with V and J called that TCRdb kept. Clones are partly lost; checked studies trace under half to an unresolved V gene and leave the rest unexplained. For this sample the table gives over 65,000 clones, of which approximately 90% were detected only once. The ten largest make up about 1.8% of the sample. Source: peripheral blood, taken in the first trimester of pregnancy. Receptors originate from a female donor in good health, enrolled as a control in a pregnancy study.

This clone was observed once. CDR3 residues: CASSLKYSEAFF. The CDR3 DNA is TGTGCCAGCAGCTTAAAGTATAGTGAAGCTTTCTTT. This chain connects TRBV11-2 to TRBJ1-1; D remains ambiguous. The V gene's germline CDR1 is SGHAT and CDR2 FQNNGV. The CDR3 totals 12 residues. V was pared by 2 bases and J by 7 bases, with 8 bases between.

This CDR3 is CASQGETQYF. CDR3 sequence (DNA): TGTGCCAGCCAGGGGGAGACCCAGTACTTC. The chain recombines TRBV6-1 with TRBJ2-5, with a weak D call TRBD1 (6 bases). V was pared by 8 bases and J by 5 bases, with 6 bases between. This CDR3 is built from 10 residues. The V gene's germline CDR1 is MNHNS and CDR2 SASEGT.

The J gene is TRBJ1-4, the V gene TRBV4-1; 7 bases align to TRBD1. V lost 1 base, J lost 0 bases, and 5 bases stayed unmatched. Germline loops: CDR1 MGHRA, CDR2 YSYEKL. This CDR3 is 17 amino acids long. DNA of the CDR3: TGCGCCAGCAGCCAAGGACAGGGCTGGCCAACTAATGAAAAACTGTTTTTT. Protein sequence: CASSQGQGWPTNEKLFF.

The gene calls are TRBV7-9 and TRBJ2-7; 9 bases are shared with TRBD1. CDR1 is SEHNR, CDR2 FQNEAQ, per germline (reference sequence). CDR3 length equals 14 residues. The trim removed 8 bases at V and 4 bases at J, leaving 9 bases unmatched. The DNA for the CDR3 is TGTGCCAGCCAGCCGGGACAGGGCGTATACGAGCAGTACTTC. This gives the protein CASQPGQGVYEQYF.

The chain has TRBV30 and TRBJ2-3; no firm D call. From germline, CDR1 is GTSNPN and CDR2 SVGIG (reference sequence). This CDR3 is built from 12 residues. V gave up 1 base and J gave up 3 bases, with 5 bases separating them. The CDR3 sequence is CAWSEETDTQYF. Here the CDR3 DNA reads TGTGCCTGGAGTGAAGAGACAGATACGCAGTATTTT.

The chain is built from TRBV18 and TRBJ2-3, with TRBD2 as a possible D gene (5 bases). The CDR3 is 16 amino acids. V lost 3 bases, J lost 1 base, and 14 bases lay in between. Germline V gene sequence: CDR1 KGHSH, CDR2 LQKENI. The CDR3 DNA sequence: TGTGCCAGCTCACCTTCGGGAAAGAGGGGCACAGATACGCAGTATTTT. It yields the protein CASSPSGKRGTDTQYF.

The chain uses TRBV28 and TRBJ2-1; 8 bases are shared with TRBD2. The V segment lost 3 bases and the J segment 6 bases; nucleotides outside the gene matches: 4. The germline gives CDR1 MDHEN, CDR2 SYDVKM. This CDR3 has 14 amino acids. This CDR3 is CASSFGGTSNEQFF. DNA for the CDR3: TGTGCCAGCAGTTTTGGGGGGACTAGCAATGAGCAGTTCTTC.

The genes are TRBV30 and TRBJ1-2; D perhaps matches TRBD1 (5 bases). The V end was cut by 0 bases, the J end by 5 bases, with 16 bases between. This CDR3 is built from 15 residues. Germline loops: CDR1 GTSNPN, CDR2 SVGIG (reference sequence). The DNA of the CDR3 is TGTGCCTGGAGTGTCGAACAGGCCCTGAGTTATGGCTACACCTTC. It codes for CAWSVEQALSYGYTF.

The chain links TRBV7-9 to TRBJ2-3; D possibly corresponds to TRBD2 (5 bases). Germline CDR1 reads SEHNR; CDR2 reads FQNEAQ (reference sequence). V was trimmed by 4 bases and J by 4 bases, leaving 18 bases between them. The CDR3 is 16 residues long. The CDR3 coding sequence is TGTGCCAGCAGCTCTAAACACGGACTGTATGCAGATACGCAGTATTTT. This translates into CASSSKHGLYADTQYF.

This clone has only one observation. The CDR3 bases are TGCGCCAGCAGCCAAGATTGGGAGGGAGCTGCTTTCTTT. Protein product: CASSQDWEGAAFF. The J gene is TRBJ1-1, the V gene TRBV4-1; D gene ambiguous. Germline V gene sequence: CDR1 MGHRA, CDR2 YSYEKL. The CDR3 is made up of 13 amino acids. Trimming cost V 0 bases and J 11 bases, with 13 bases left between them.

The chain joins TRBV9 to TRBJ2-5; the match to TRBD2 covers 13 bases. Trimming took 4 bases from V and 0 from J; bases not matched to a gene: 3. From germline, CDR1 is SGDLS and CDR2 YYNGEE. The CDR3 sequence is 16 residues long. The CDR3 nucleotides read TGTGCCAGCAGCTCGGGACTAGCGGGGTACCAAGAGACCCAGTACTTC. Translating it yields CASSSGLAGYQETQYF. The full variable domain, its missing parts supplied by reference TRBV9 and TRBJ2-5, is DSGVTQTPKHLITATGQRVTLRCSPRSGDLSVYWYQQSLDQGLQFLIQYYNGEERAKGNILERFSAQQFPDLHSELNLSSLELGDSALYFCASSSGLAGYQETQYFGPGTRLLVL.

CDR3 amino acids: CASSSGPSTDTQYF. Written as DNA, the CDR3 is TGTGCCAGCAGCTCTGGGCCGAGCACAGATACGCAGTATTTT. The chain uses TRBV7-2 and TRBJ2-3; D call uncertain. Trimming removed 4 bases at V and 0 bases at J, with 8 bases between. The CDR3 runs to 14 residues. CDR1 and CDR2 (germline): SGHTA, FQGNSA. Based on the CDR3 plus reference TRBV7-2 and TRBJ2-3, the full variable domain is GAGVSQSPSNKVTEKGKDVELRCDPISGHTALYWYRQSLGQGLEFLIYFQGNSAPDKSGLPSDRFSAERTGGSVSTLTIQRTQQEDSAVYLCASSSGPSTDTQYFGPGTRLTVL.

The chain employs TRBV25-1 and TRBJ1-6; the D is unclear. V dropped 3 bases and J dropped 0 bases, with 9 bases sitting between them. The CDR3 sequence is 16 residues long. CDR1 and CDR2 (germline): MGHDK, SYGVNS. Here the CDR3 reads CASSEGGSSYNSPLHF. Written as DNA, the CDR3 is TGTGCCAGCAGTGAGGGAGGGAGCTCCTATAATTCACCCCTCCACTTT.

V gene TRBV9 combines with J gene TRBJ2-3; 8 bases align to TRBD2. The CDR3 totals 15 residues. The trim removed 4 bases at V and 0 bases at J, leaving 4 bases unmatched. CDR1 is SGDLS, CDR2 YYNGEE, per germline. This CDR3 is CASSRGGLSTDTQYF. CDR3 coding DNA: TGTGCCAGCAGCCGCGGGGGGCTTAGCACAGATACGCAGTATTTT.

This chain joins TRBV7-2 and TRBJ1-3; no clear D. This CDR3 spans 16 amino acids. The ends were cut back, 1 base at V and 2 bases at J, with 12 bases in the middle. The germline V gene encodes CDR1 SGHTA and CDR2 FQGNSA. The CDR3 sequence is CASSLGLGRAGNTIYF. In nucleotides, the CDR3 is TGTGCCAGCAGCTTAGGATTGGGGAGGGCTGGAAACACCATATATTTT.

J is TRBJ1-1 and V is TRBV2; 8 positions agree with TRBD1. J gave up 9 bases and V 6 bases, and 15 bases lay outside the gene matches. This CDR3 contains 15 residues. Germline CDR1 reads SNHLY; CDR2 reads FYNNEI. The CDR3 is CASRGGQGAAGQAFF. For the CDR3, the DNA is TGTGCCAGCAGGGGGGGTCAGGGGGCGGCGGGACAAGCTTTCTTT.

V and J are TRBV6-5 and TRBJ1-5, with 7 bases lining up with TRBD1. Germline-derived CDR1 and CDR2 are MNHEY and SVGAGI. V shed 4 bases and J 1 base; nucleotides not matched to a gene: 4. The CDR3 contains 15 residues. This CDR3 reads CASSSHRGSNQPQHF. CDR3 nucleotide sequence: TGTGCCAGCAGTTCACACAGGGGAAGCAATCAGCCCCAGCATTTT.

The J gene is TRBJ2-1, the V gene TRBV20-1; D ambiguous. CDR3 length equals 11 residues. Trimming shortened V by 6 bases and J by 9 bases, and 12 bases separated the two germline ends. CDR1 is DFQATT, CDR2 SNEGSKA, per germline (reference sequence). The CDR3 nucleotides are TGCAGTGCAACGACTTGGTCTGAGCAGTTCTTC. Its translation: CSATTWSEQFF.

The chain combines TRBV7-2 with TRBJ2-3; tentative D call: TRBD2 (5 bases). Trimming shortened V by 2 bases and J by 8 bases, and 17 bases separated the two germline ends. The CDR3 runs 15 residues. CDR1 is SGHTA, CDR2 FQGNSA, per germline. The chain's CDR3 is CASSLTNPSGGTQYF. The CDR3 DNA reads TGTGCCAGCAGCTTAACCAACCCCAGCGGTGGTACGCAGTATTTT.

The chain is built from TRBV30 and TRBJ1-2; D unresolved. CDR1 and CDR2 from the germline V gene are GTSNPN and SVGIG (reference sequence). V dropped 3 bases and J dropped 7 bases, with 9 bases sitting between them. CDR3 size: 11 residues. CDR3 nucleotides: TGTGCCTGGAGAGAAGAACTTGGCTACACCTTC. Its protein is CAWREELGYTF.

The chain carries TRBV4-3 and TRBJ2-1; the match to TRBD2 covers 8 bases. Germline V gene sequence: CDR1 LGHNA, CDR2 YSLEER. Trimming removed 0 bases from V and 2 bases from J; junction bases left unmatched: 9. This CDR3 comprises 18 residues. The DNA for the CDR3 is TGCGCCAGCAGCCAAGAAGGAGTAACTAGCGGAACCTACAATGAGCAGTTCTTC. Translation: CASSQEGVTSGTYNEQFF.

The chain recombines TRBV6-7 with TRBJ2-1, with D hard to call. TRBV6-7 is filed as an ORF, its function uncertain. CDR3 length: 12 residues. The V end lost 0 bases, the J end lost 7 bases, and 4 bases lay between the germline ends. The CDR3 sequence is CASSYSHNEQFF. The DNA for the CDR3 is TGTGCCAGCAGTTACTCTCATAATGAGCAGTTCTTC.

The chain combines TRBV7-2 with TRBJ2-1; D is unresolved. The germline CDR1 and CDR2 sequences are SGHTA and FQGNSA. The CDR3 extends over 14 amino acids. Between the trimmed V and J ends, which lost 5 bases and 4 bases, there was a span of 12 bases. Written as DNA, the CDR3 is TGTGCCAGCAGCACCCCTGGCGGATACAATGAGCAGTTCTTC. As protein: CASSTPGGYNEQFF.

This clone was seen once. The CDR3 region is CASSPGDIEQYF. The CDR3 DNA follows: TGTGCCAGCTCACCAGGGGACATTGAGCAGTACTTC. The V call is TRBV18, the J call TRBJ2-7, with D possibly matching TRBD1 (6 bases). Trimming cost V 2 bases and J 7 bases, with 9 bases left between them. Germline V lookup: CDR1 KGHSH, CDR2 LQKENI. This CDR3 region has 12 residues. The full variable domain, completed using reference TRBV18 and TRBJ2-7, is NAGVMQNPRHLVRRRGQEARLRCSPMKGHSHVYWYRQLPEEGLKFMVYLQKENIIDESGMPKERFSAEFPKEGPSILRIQQVVRGDSAAYFCASSPGDIEQYFGPGTRLTVT.

The chain links TRBV7-2 to TRBJ1-5; D gene uncertain. V dropped 2 bases and J dropped 1 base, with 6 bases sitting between them. The CDR3 runs 14 residues. CDR1 is SGHTA and CDR2 is FQGNSA in the germline V gene. CDR3 sequence: CASSLYGSNQPQHF. The CDR3 DNA reads as TGTGCCAGCAGCTTATACGGGAGCAATCAGCCCCAGCATTTT. Combining the CDR3 with reference TRBV7-2 and TRBJ1-5 gives the whole variable domain GAGVSQSPSNKVTEKGKDVELRCDPISGHTALYWYRQSLGQGLEFLIYFQGNSAPDKSGLPSDRFSAERTGGSVSTLTIQRTQQEDSAVYLCASSLYGSNQPQHFGDGTRLSIL.

This chain links TRBV25-1 with TRBJ1-1, with 8 bases matching TRBD1. Trimming took 2 bases from V and 10 from J; bases not matched to a gene: 9. The CDR3 runs 14 residues. Per the germline V gene, CDR1 is MGHDK and CDR2 is SYGVNS. The CDR3 reads CASSETAGGGGAFF. CDR3 bases: TGTGCCAGCAGTGAAACAGCAGGGGGCGGGGGAGCTTTCTTT.

The table lists this clone with a count of one. The chain uses TRBV4-3 and TRBJ2-4, with 7 bases matching TRBD1. This CDR3 is 16 amino acids long. With V trimmed by 3 bases and J by 0 bases, 5 bases remained unmatched. The germline gives CDR1 LGHNA, CDR2 YSLEER. CDR3 coding DNA: TGCGCCAGCAGCCACAGACAGGGTGTAGCCAAAAACATTCAGTACTTC. Translation gives CASSHRQGVAKNIQYF.

This clone was counted once. This chain links TRBV11-2 with TRBJ1-2, with 11 bases identical to TRBD1. CDR1 SGHAT and CDR2 FQNNGV come from the germline V gene. J gave up 4 bases and V 0 bases, and 4 bases lay outside the gene matches. The CDR3 contains 16 residues. The CDR3 sequence is CASSLDWDRGAYGYTF. CDR3 coding DNA: TGTGCCAGCAGCTTAGACTGGGACAGGGGGGCCTATGGCTACACCTTC. Based on the CDR3 plus reference TRBV11-2 and TRBJ1-2, the full variable domain is EAGVAQSPRYKIIEKRQSVAFWCNPISGHATLYWYQQILGQGPKLLIQFQNNGVVDDSQLPKDRFSAERLKGVDSTLKIQPAKLEDSAVYLCASSLDWDRGAYGYTFGSGTRLTVV.

The chain employs TRBV5-5 and TRBJ1-3; D call uncertain. The germline CDR1 and CDR2 sequences are SGHKS and YYEKEE (reference sequence). Trimming pared 0 bases from V and 4 bases from J, leaving 11 bases between. The CDR3 has 15 amino acids. Here the CDR3 reads CASSLGAGSGNTIYF. CDR3 DNA sequence: TGTGCCAGCAGCTTGGGTGCGGGGTCCGGAAACACCATATATTTT. Together with reference TRBV5-5 and TRBJ1-3, the CDR3 gives the full variable domain: DAGVTQSPTHLIKTRGQQVTLRCSPISGHKSVSWYQQVLGQGPQFIFQYYEKEERGRGNFPDRFSARQFPNYSSELNVNALLLGDSALYLCASSLGAGSGNTIYFGEGSWLTVV.

V usage is TRBV27 and J usage is TRBJ1-2, with 11 bases aligning to TRBD1. The V and J ends lost 5 bases and 4 bases, in that order; junction bases with no gene match: 6. CDR3 length equals 15 residues. Germline lookup yields CDR1 MNHEY and CDR2 SMNVEV (reference sequence). CDR3 residues: CASSQDRGPLYGYTF. CDR3 DNA sequence: TGTGCCAGCAGTCAGGACAGGGGGCCCCTCTATGGCTACACCTTC.